The T cell receptor (beta chain) under discussion was sequenced for a study of cytomegalovirus exposure and HLA in healthy donors (dated by TCRdb to about 2017). Turning to the overall study: In an earlier analysis of approximately 500 of the donors, 250 to 350 Gb of sequence data and some 100 million unique TCR beta sequences from 180 million or so T cells were reported. An early release that covered about 600 HLA-typed donors contained approximately 300 gigabases of sequencing data and 70 million to 100 million unique TCR sequences. Of the 300 to 500 genotyped donors, 70% to 90% were placed in the genetic ancestry cluster associated with self-reported Caucasian donors. The study aimed to test whether cataloging public T cell receptors could reveal signatures of past pathogen exposure. The T cell repertoires of under 700 subjects were profiled by immunosequencing and related to cytomegalovirus serostatus. Along with the approximately 650-subject first cohort, a separate validation cohort of about 110 different subjects was used. To predict cytomegalovirus infection status, the study combined high-throughput TCR immunosequencing, statistical association of individual TCRs with disease status, and machine learning. A later analysis re-examined previously published TCR beta repertoires from hundreds of donors and added high-resolution HLA genotyping to investigate patterns of TCR occurrence. The later analysis used no new phenotypic data to find candidate immune exposures, relying instead on TCR beta sequences and their occurrence across donors. An earlier analysis of a few hundred of the donors applied high-throughput TCR beta sequencing to assess whether each TCR beta V gene segment acted as functional or pseudogenic. Donor age, sex, ethnicity and CMV serostatus were compiled together with the repertoire data. A later genetic analysis took genome-wide SNP genotypes for 398 of the 666 donors and used that subset as a discovery cohort. All discovery cohort repertoires had been generated on a single sequencing platform. Class I and class II HLA loci were covered by the typing at four-digit resolution. Typing coverage differed by locus: A, B, C, DRB1 and DQB1 were typed in roughly 620-640 donors, DQA1 in 500 to 550, DPA1 in some 610, and DPB1 in 400 to 490. Because of strong linkage in the cohort, roughly five DR-DQ haplotypes were treated as single units for association and clustering. Among 398 genotyped donors of the cohort, an average of approximately 220,000 unique TCR beta nucleotide sequences was sequenced per donor, of which 15% to 20% were non-productive. The paper as a whole reports these results and caveats: An association between a missense DCLRE1C variant and V-gene and J-gene trimming of TCR beta chains was found in a later genetic analysis and replicated in an independent cohort. Cytomegalovirus status was reported to be diagnosed by the classifier with high specificity and sensitivity in both the original and validation cohorts. A later analysis associated 15,000 to 20,000 TCR beta sequences with specific HLA alleles at a false discovery rate of 0.05. The 87-base-pair reads could not distinguish some IMGT-functional V segments, including TRBV6-2 and TRBV6-3, so those segments were excluded. Correlated functional status among segregating V segments might be attributable to linkage disequilibrium, but an unknown experimental factor could not be ruled out. In the study, roughly 160 TCR beta chains were listed as associated with cytomegalovirus. The authors suggested that the approach could potentially be extended to other disease states and immunological phenotypes. According to a later analysis, TCR association rates differed among HLA loci, with DRB1 alleles showing the most associated TCRs and HLA-C alleles showing the fewest. Because HLA typing was unavailable for some donors at each locus, only the typed subset was used in association tests. In an earlier analysis of fewer than 750 of the donors, most TCR beta V segments were observed in productive rearrangements about 87% or about 30% of the time, broadly matching IMGT annotations. Several of the top co-occurrence clusters appeared to be linked to parvovirus B19, influenza, CMV and Epstein-Barr virus, according to a later analysis. Compared with the roughly 700-donor mean, donors in an Asian-associated ancestry cluster had fewer N-insertions in productive TCRs, according to a later genetic analysis. A further reported finding was that TCR beta sequences accurately predicted the HLA-A and HLA-B alleles for most subjects in the first cohort. In a later analysis, HLA-associated TCR beta chains were found to be more clonally expanded and to have lower generation probabilities than equally common non-associated chains. In this cohort, only TCR beta chains were sequenced, and detectable features were limited by the absence of alpha or paired-chain data. Most CMV-associated TCR beta chains appeared to be HLA-restricted in a later analysis, and the HLA associations seemed to be driven largely by CMV exposure. The sequencing pipeline was judged likely to have produced a cluster of highly shared sequence variants as a technical artifact. The presence/absence analyses assumed that sequencing depth was roughly uniform across donors, and that assumption may not be true. Most TCR sequences were seen in very few donors, while some public TCRs were found in many individuals. Because counts were too low, 15 to 20 rarely observed V segments, including chromosome 9 orphons, were left out of the earlier analysis of some 600 of the donors. Assigning TCR associations to individual alleles was difficult when HLA alleles, especially DR and DQ, strongly co-occurred. Immune exposure information for the cohort was limited to CMV serostatus. A few of the identified cytomegalovirus-associated TCR beta chains were confirmed in vitro to be specific for cytomegalovirus antigens.

In total, 600 or so healthy bone marrow donors made up the cohort. Cohort members were all nominally healthy when sampled, although unrecorded immune exposures were likely present. The donor tested CMV seronegative, placing the donor among the 350 or so seronegative members of the cohort. A peripheral blood sample was provided by each donor, and peripheral blood mononuclear cells were used for TCR beta sequencing. The Qiagen DNeasy Blood Extraction Kit was used to extract genomic DNA from the blood cell samples. The germline V gene specifies MGHRA as CDR1 and YSYEKL as CDR2. The CDR3 numbers 15 residues from cysteine through phenylalanine. Only the CDR3 region is kept as DNA, spanning 45 bases read in frame from base 1. V gives up 4 bases and J gives up 3 bases, and the segment between their germline ends measures 15 bases. With respect to this clone: The antigen it recognizes is unknown. The input lacks base qualities; no much larger clone sits a single base away.

Library method: the immunoSEQ multiplex PCR assay. A mixture of 60 forward primers for TCR Vbeta segments and 13 reverse primers for TCR Jbeta segments was used in the multiplex PCR. The CDR3 region of rearranged TCR beta genes was amplified from genomic DNA by a multiplex PCR assay. The Illumina HiSeq System was used to sequence the amplified TCR beta libraries as 87-base-pair reads. Regarding the original processing steps: A later analysis tallied around 87 million unique TCR beta chains across the 610 or so repertoires, and about 12 million of those chains were shared by two or more donors. A nearest-neighbor algorithm error-corrected the raw reads and collapsed the reads into unique sequences, merging closely related sequences to remove PCR and sequencing errors. Alignment of CDR3 sequences to IMGT reference sequences was used to assign V, D and J gene segments. For a sequence to be retained, a match of at least six nucleotides to both a V gene segment and a J gene segment was required. Rearrangements were called productive when the CDR3 lacked stop codons and stayed in frame with V and J; all others were non-productive. CDR3 was defined by IMGT convention, running from the second conserved V-encoded cysteine to the conserved J-encoded phenylalanine. Sequences without an unambiguous match to a single V gene segment were excluded from the earlier analysis of about 600 of the donors. An earlier analysis of a few hundred of the donors called V segments functional above 56.7% productive rearrangements and segregating when the between-donor standard deviation exceeded 5%. A statistical classification framework was built to diagnose cytomegalovirus status from the catalog of TCR beta chain sequences. V and J gene assignment, in a later analysis, came from comparing TCR nucleotide sequences with IMGT/GENE-DB human TR gene sequences. Using the TCRdist pipeline, a later analysis assigned CDR3 sequences along with most-parsimonious VDJ recombination scenarios. In a later analysis, every TCR beta chain was defined by the combination of its CDR3 amino acid sequence and its V-gene family, and reads without a unique V-gene family were dropped. As a way to deal with suspected cross-contamination and a sequencing artifact, a later analysis dropped more than 500 nucleotide sequences that were highly shared and had low generation probability. In a later analysis, a clonal expansion index was calculated for each public chain from normalized within-repertoire ranks of inferred template counts. In a later analysis, generation probabilities were computed with a VDJ recombination model fitted to out-of-frame rearrangements, and the resulting probabilities were checked against IGoR. Hypergeometric tests were used in a later analysis to score TCR-TCR, TCR-HLA and TCR-CMV co-occurrence, with a repertoire-size bias correction applied to the TCR pairs. To estimate false discovery rates, a later analysis permuted the HLA or CMV assignments 20 times. A later analysis grouped co-occurring TCRs with DBSCAN, adding TCRdist sequence similarity when clustering within HLA-allele-positive subsets. For co-occurrence clustering, repertoires with fewer than 30,000 or more than 120,000 public chains were excluded, along with a handful of repertoires with anomalous nucleotide sharing. The table comes from immuneACCESS by way of TCRdb, which keeps in-frame sequences with V and J called. Part of the clones is missing from these tables; in studies checked, under half for an unresolved V gene and the rest for unknown reasons. D and trimming were read from the DNA, whereas the V and J calls and clone size are those reported in that table. The sample table holds 130,000 or so clones, of which about 8.5% were seen once. Under 7% of the sample is in the top ten clones.

Sample: PBMCs. The clonotype was recovered from a man aged 40-49 years in good health and CMV-seronegative. The chain uses TRBV4-1 and TRBJ1-2, and possibly TRBD1, on 5 matching bases. The CDR3 sequence is CASSPPGVSDYGYTF. DNA sequence: TGCGCCAGCAGCCCCCCGGGGGTTTCTGACTATGGCTACACCTTC.